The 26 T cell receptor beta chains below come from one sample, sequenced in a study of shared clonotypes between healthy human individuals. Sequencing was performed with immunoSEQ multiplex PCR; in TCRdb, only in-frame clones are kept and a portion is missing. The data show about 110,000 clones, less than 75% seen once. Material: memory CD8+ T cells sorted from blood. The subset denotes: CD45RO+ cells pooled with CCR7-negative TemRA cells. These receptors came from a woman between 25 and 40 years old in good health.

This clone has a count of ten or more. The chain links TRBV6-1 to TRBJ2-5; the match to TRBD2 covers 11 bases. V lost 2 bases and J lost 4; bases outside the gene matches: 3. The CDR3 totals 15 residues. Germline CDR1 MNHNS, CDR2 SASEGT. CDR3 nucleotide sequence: TGTGCCAGCAGTGAATTAGCGGGAGGGCCAGAGACCCAGTACTTC. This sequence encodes CASSELAGGPETQYF.

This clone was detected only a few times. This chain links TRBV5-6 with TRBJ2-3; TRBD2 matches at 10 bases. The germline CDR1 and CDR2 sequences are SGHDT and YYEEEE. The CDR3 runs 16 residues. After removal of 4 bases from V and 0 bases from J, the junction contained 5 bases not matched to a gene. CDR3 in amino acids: CASSPGLAASTDTQYF. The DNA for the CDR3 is TGTGCCAGCAGCCCAGGACTAGCGGCTAGCACAGATACGCAGTATTTT.

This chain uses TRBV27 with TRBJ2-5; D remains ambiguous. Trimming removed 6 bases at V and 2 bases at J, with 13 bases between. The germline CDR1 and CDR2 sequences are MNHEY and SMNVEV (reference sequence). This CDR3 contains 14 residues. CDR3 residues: CASSPAPAQETQYF. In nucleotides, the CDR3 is TGTGCCAGCAGCCCTGCCCCTGCTCAAGAGACCCAGTACTTC.

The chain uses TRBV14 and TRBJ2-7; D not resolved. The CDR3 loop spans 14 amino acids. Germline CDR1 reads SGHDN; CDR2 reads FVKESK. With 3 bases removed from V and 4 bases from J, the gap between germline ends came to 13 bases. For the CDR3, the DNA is TGTGCCAGCAGCCATCAGCCCAGAATATACGAGCAGTACTTC. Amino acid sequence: CASSHQPRIYEQYF.

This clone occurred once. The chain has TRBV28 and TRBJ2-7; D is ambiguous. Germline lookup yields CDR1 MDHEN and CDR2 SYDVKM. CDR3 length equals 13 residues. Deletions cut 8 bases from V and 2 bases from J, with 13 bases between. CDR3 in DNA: TGTGCCAGCGCGAGGTCGTACGCCTACGAGCAGTACTTC. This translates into CASARSYAYEQYF. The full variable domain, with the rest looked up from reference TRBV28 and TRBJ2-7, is DVKVTQSSRYLVKRTGEKVFLECVQDMDHENMFWYRQDPGLGLRLIYFSYDVKMKEKGDIPEGYSVSREKKERFSLILESASTNQTSMYLCASARSYAYEQYFGPGTRLTVT.

The DNA of the CDR3 is TGTGCCAGCAGTGGATCTAGCGGGCCCTACAATGAGCAGTTCTTC. It encodes CASSGSSGPYNEQFF. The rearrangement links TRBV27 to TRBJ2-1, with 8 positions matching TRBD2. The J segment lost 2 bases and the V segment lost 5 bases, leaving 5 bases of the junction unmatched. The germline V gene encodes CDR1 MNHEY and CDR2 SMNVEV (reference sequence). The CDR3 is 15 residues long.

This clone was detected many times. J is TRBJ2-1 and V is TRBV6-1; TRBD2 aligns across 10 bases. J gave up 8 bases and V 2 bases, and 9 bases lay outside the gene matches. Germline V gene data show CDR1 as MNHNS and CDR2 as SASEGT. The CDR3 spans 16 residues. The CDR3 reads CASSEWSSGSRDEQFF. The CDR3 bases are TGTGCCAGCAGTGAATGGTCTAGCGGGAGTAGGGATGAGCAGTTCTTC.

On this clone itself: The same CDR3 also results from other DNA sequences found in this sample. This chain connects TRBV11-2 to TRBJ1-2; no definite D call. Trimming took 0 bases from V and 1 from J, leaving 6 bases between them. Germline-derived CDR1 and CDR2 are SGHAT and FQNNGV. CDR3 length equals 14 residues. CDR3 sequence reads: CASSLDRSNYGYTF. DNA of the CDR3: TGTGCCAGCAGCTTAGACCGAAGTAACTATGGCTACACCTTC.

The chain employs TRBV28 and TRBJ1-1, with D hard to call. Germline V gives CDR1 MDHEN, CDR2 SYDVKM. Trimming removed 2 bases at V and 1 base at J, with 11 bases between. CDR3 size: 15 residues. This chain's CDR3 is CASSLPVSGNTEAFF. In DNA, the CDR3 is TGTGCCAGCAGTTTACCGGTATCAGGGAACACTGAAGCTTTCTTT.

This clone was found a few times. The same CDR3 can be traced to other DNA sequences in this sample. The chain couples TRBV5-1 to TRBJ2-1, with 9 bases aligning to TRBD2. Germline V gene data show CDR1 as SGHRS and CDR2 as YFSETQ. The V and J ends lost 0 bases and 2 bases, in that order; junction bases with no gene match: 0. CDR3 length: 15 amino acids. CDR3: CASSLASGAYNEQFF. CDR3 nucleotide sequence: TGCGCCAGCAGCTTGGCTAGCGGGGCCTACAATGAGCAGTTCTTC.

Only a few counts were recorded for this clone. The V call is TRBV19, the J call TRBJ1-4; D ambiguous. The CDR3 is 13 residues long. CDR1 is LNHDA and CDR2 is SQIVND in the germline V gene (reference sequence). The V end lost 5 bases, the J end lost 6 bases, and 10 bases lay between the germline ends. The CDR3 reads CASSEAVYEKLFF. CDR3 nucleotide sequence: TGTGCCAGTAGTGAGGCCGTGTATGAAAAACTGTTTTTT.

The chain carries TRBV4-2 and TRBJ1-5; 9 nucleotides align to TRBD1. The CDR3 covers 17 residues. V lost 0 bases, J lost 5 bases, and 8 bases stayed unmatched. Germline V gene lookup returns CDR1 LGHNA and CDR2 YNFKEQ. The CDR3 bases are TGTGCCAGCAGCCAAGATTTCGTTCACAGGGGGCATCAGCCCCAGCATTTT. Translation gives CASSQDFVHRGHQPQHF.

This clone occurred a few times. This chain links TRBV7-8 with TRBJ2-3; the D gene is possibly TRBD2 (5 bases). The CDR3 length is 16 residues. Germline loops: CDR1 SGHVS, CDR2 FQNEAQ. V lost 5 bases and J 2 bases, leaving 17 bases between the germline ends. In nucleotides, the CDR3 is TGTGCCAGCAGCCCCAATCGGGGTTGGGACACAGATACGCAGTATTTT. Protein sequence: CASSPNRGWDTDTQYF. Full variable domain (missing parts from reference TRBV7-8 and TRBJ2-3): GAGVSQSPRYKVAKRGQDVALRCDPISGHVSLFWYQQALGQGPEFLTYFQNEAQLDKSGLPSDRFFAERPEGSVSTLKIQRTQQEDSAVYLCASSPNRGWDTDTQYFGPGTRLTVL.

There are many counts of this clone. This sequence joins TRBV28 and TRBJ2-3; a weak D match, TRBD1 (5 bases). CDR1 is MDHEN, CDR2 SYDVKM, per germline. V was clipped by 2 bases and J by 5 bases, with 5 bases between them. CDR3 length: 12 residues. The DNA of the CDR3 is TGTGCCAGCAGTTTAACAGGAGATACGCAGTATTTT. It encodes CASSLTGDTQYF.

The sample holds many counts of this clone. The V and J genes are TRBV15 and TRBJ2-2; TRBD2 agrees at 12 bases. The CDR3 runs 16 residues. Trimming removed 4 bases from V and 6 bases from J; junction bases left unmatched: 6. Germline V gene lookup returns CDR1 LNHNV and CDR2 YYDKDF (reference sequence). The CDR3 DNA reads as TGTGCCACCAGCACTCCTAGCGGGAGGGCCGCCGGGGAGCTGTTTTTT. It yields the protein CATSTPSGRAAGELFF.

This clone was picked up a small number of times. The CDR3, as DNA: TGTGCCAGCAGTGGGTTAGTCTACGAGCAGTACTTC. Translation: CASSGLVYEQYF. The rearrangement joins TRBV6-1 to TRBJ2-7; D uncertain. The V and J ends lost 4 bases and 3 bases respectively, with 7 bases between them. The CDR3 totals 12 residues. Germline V lookup: CDR1 MNHNS, CDR2 SASEGT.

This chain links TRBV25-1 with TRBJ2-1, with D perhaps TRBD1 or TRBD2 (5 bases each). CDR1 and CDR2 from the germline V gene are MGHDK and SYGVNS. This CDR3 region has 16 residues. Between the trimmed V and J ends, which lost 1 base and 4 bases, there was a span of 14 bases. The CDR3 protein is CASSEWDGRFYNEQFF. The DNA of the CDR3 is TGTGCCAGCAGTGAATGGGACGGCAGATTTTACAATGAGCAGTTCTTC.

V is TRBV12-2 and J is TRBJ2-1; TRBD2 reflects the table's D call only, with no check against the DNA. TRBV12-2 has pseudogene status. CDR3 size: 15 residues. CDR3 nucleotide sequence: TGTGCAAGGCCCTCGGGGGGAGCCCCATACAATGAGCAGTTCTTC. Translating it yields CARPSGGAPYNEQFF.

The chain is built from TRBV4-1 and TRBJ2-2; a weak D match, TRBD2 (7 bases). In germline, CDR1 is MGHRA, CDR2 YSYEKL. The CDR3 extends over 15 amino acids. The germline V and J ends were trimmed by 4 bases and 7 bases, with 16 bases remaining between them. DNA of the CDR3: TGCGCCAGCAGCCCGGGACGGGGGGCAAACGGGGAGCTGTTTTTT. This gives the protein CASSPGRGANGELFF.

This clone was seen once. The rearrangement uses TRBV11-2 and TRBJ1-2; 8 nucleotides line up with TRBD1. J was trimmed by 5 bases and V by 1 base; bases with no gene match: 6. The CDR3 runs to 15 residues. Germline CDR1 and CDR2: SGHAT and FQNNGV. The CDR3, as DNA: TGTGCCAGCAGCTTAGTCCAGGGGGCGCCTTATGGCTACACCTTC. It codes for CASSLVQGAPYGYTF.

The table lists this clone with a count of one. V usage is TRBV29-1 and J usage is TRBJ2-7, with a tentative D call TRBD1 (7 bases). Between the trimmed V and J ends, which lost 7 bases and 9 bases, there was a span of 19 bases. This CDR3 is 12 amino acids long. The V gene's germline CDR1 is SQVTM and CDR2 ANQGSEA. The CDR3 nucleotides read TGCAGCGCCGGTTGGGCAGGGGGAGGGCAGTACTTC. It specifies CSAGWAGGGQYF.

CDR3 residues: CASTPGLAADTQYF. Here the CDR3 DNA reads TGTGCCAGCACCCCGGGACTAGCTGCAGATACGCAGTATTTT. The chain uses TRBV6-5 and TRBJ2-3; 9 bases line up with TRBD2. V was pared by 7 bases and J by 4 bases, with 6 bases of the junction left unmatched. Looked up from germline, CDR1 is MNHEY and CDR2 is SVGAGI. CDR3 length: 14 amino acids.

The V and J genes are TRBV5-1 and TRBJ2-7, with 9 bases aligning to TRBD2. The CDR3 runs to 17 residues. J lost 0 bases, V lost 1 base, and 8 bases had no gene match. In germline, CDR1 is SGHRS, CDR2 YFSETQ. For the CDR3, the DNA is TGCGCCAGCAGCTTGAAGGAGGGTAGCGGGAGCTCCTACGAGCAGTACTTC. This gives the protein CASSLKEGSGSSYEQYF.

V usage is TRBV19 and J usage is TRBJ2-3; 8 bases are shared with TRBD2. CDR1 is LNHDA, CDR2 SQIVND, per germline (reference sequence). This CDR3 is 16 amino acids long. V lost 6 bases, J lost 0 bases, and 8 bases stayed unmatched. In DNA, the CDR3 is TGTGCCAGTAGGGCTAGGGGCGGGAGGAGCACAGATACGCAGTATTTT. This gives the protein CASRARGGRSTDTQYF.

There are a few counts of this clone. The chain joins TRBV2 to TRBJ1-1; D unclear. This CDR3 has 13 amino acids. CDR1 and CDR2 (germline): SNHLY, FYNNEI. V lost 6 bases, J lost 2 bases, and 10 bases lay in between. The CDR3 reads CASRREGNTEAFF. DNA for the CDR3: TGTGCCAGCAGGCGGGAAGGCAACACTGAAGCTTTCTTT.

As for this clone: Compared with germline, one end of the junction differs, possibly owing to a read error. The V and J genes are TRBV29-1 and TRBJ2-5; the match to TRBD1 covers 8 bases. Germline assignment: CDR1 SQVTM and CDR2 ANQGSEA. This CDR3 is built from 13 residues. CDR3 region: CSVKDRGEETQYF. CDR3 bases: TGCAGCGTTAAAGACAGGGGAGAAGAGACCCAGTACTTC.